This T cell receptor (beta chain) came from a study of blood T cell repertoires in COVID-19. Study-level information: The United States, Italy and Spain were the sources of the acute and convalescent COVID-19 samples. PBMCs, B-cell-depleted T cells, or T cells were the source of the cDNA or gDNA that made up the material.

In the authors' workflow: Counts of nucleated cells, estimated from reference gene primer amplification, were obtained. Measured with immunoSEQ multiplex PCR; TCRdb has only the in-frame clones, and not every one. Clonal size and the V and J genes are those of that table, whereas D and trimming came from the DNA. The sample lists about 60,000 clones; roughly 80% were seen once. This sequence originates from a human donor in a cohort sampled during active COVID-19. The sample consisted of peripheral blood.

CDR3 nucleotide sequence: TGTGCCAGCAGTCCCGCTTCTAGCGAGTTATACGAGCAGTACTTC. This translates into CASSPASSELYEQYF. The chain employs TRBV28 and TRBJ2-7, with a possible D match to TRBD2 (6 bases). The CDR3 loop spans 15 amino acids. CDR1 and CDR2 (germline): MDHEN, SYDVKM. V was clipped by 5 bases and J by 4 bases, with 18 bases between them. Based on the CDR3 plus reference TRBV28 and TRBJ2-7, the full variable domain is DVKVTQSSRYLVKRTGEKVFLECVQDMDHENMFWYRQDPGLGLRLIYFSYDVKMKEKGDIPEGYSVSREKKERFSLILESASTNQTSMYLCASSPASSELYEQYFGPGTRLTVT.